Each of the 29 T cell receptor beta chains below was sequenced from the same sample in a study of T-cell reconstitution after alpha-beta-depleted transplantation in children listed by TCRdb under 2016. The receptor library was made with PCR. TCRdb records Illumina HiSeq 2500 as the sequencer. Molecular barcoding was employed in the preparation of TCR libraries, with unique molecular identifiers being used to normalize TCRbeta repertoire quantification. TCRdb reworked the public reads: Q25 trimming with fastp, MiXCR clone assembly, productive beta chains retained. Every distinct CDR3 protein forms one entry, paired with its most common genes and DNA. The table for this sample lists hundreds of thousands of distinct CDR3 sequences; roughly a tenth of them were counted only once. The ten largest clones add up to less than 4.5% of the sample. The source material was PBMCs from the stem cell graft donor, sampled from the stem cell graft. These receptors were collected from a human donor who donated a stem cell graft to a child with acute myeloid leukemia.

This clonotype was seen at least ten times. This sequence joins TRBV11-1 and TRBJ2-1, with TRBD2 identical over 8 bases. V lost 0 bases to trimming and J lost 7 bases; unmatched junction nucleotides: 8. From germline, CDR1 is SGHAT and CDR2 FQDESV (reference sequence). The CDR3 covers 16 residues. The CDR3 nucleotides are TGTGCCAGCAGCTTAGCGATCAGCGGGAGACGGAATGAGCAGTTCTTC. Translated, it gives CASSLAISGRRNEQFF.

This clonotype has a count of ten or more. V usage is TRBV7-8 and J usage is TRBJ1-3, with a tentative D call TRBD1 (6 bases). Germline V gives CDR1 SGHVS, CDR2 FQNEAQ. CDR3 length: 16 residues. V was shortened by 5 bases and J by 4 bases, with 18 bases between the two germline ends. CDR3 residues: CASSQNPQGAGNTIYF. Written as DNA, the CDR3 is TGTGCCAGCAGCCAGAATCCACAGGGAGCGGGAAACACCATATATTTT. The whole variable domain, remainder taken from reference TRBV7-8 and TRBJ1-3, is GAGVSQSPRYKVAKRGQDVALRCDPISGHVSLFWYQQALGQGPEFLTYFQNEAQLDKSGLPSDRFFAERPEGSVSTLKIQRTQQEDSAVYLCASSQNPQGAGNTIYFGEGSWLTVV.

A few counts support this clonotype. This chain connects TRBV4-3 to TRBJ1-3, with 8 bases lining up with TRBD1. The CDR3 is 17 residues long. The germline gives CDR1 LGHNA, CDR2 YSLEER. With V trimmed by 0 bases and J by 1 base, 5 bases remained unmatched. DNA of the CDR3: TGCGCCAGCAGCCAAGAGGCGGACAGGGCTTCTGGAAACACCATATATTTT. It encodes CASSQEADRASGNTIYF.

There are many counts of this clonotype. The rearrangement links TRBV6-2 or TRBV6-3 to TRBJ2-2, with TRBD2 matching over 14 bases. CDR1 MNHEY and CDR2 SVGEGT come from the germline V gene. The ends lost 11 bases at V and 2 bases at J; junction bases unmatched: 7. CDR3 length: 16 residues. The CDR3 protein is CAGRLAGGPNTGELFF. CDR3 DNA sequence: TGTGCCGGAAGACTAGCGGGAGGGCCTAACACCGGGGAGCTGTTTTTT.

The J gene is TRBJ2-7, the V gene TRBV12-3 or TRBV12-4, with TRBD2 matching over 12 bases. Losses at the gene ends were 6 bases for V and 6 bases for J; bases not matched to a gene: 6. The CDR3 runs 14 residues. For the CDR3, the DNA is TGTGCCAGCAGCCTAGCGGGAGGGTCTCCCGAGCAGTACTTC. It encodes CASSLAGGSPEQYF.

This clonotype was recorded many times. This chain links TRBV4-3 with TRBJ2-7, with 8 bases aligning to TRBD2. The J segment lost 3 bases and the V segment lost 1 base, leaving 17 bases of the junction unmatched. Germline V gives CDR1 LGHNA, CDR2 YSLEER. The CDR3 spans 19 residues. CDR3 in amino acids: CASSQVAGGVSGSIYEQYF. The CDR3 nucleotides are TGCGCCAGCAGCCAAGTCGCCGGGGGTGTGAGCGGGAGTATCTACGAGCAGTACTTC.

The chain combines TRBV20-1 with TRBJ1-3, with unresolved D. The CDR3 is 14 amino acids. Between the trimmed V and J ends, which lost 3 bases and 2 bases, there was a span of 11 bases. Germline CDR1 is DFQATT and CDR2 is SNEGSKA (reference sequence). CDR3 sequence (DNA): TGCAGTGCTAGTGAGAGGGTAACTGGAAACACCATATATTTT. Protein product: CSASERVTGNTIYF.

The table lists this clonotype with a few counts. The rearrangement links TRBV20-1 to TRBJ2-7; a weak D match, TRBD1 (5 bases). Germline assignment: CDR1 DFQATT and CDR2 SNEGSKA (reference sequence). Trimming took off 5 bases at V and 3 bases at J, with 8 bases between the two ends. The CDR3 is 11 amino acids. In DNA form, the CDR3 reads TGCAGTGCTCCGGACATCTACGAGCAGTACTTC. It codes for CSAPDIYEQYF.

The chain links TRBV4-2 to TRBJ2-5; tentatively, D is TRBD1 (5 bases). Germline CDR1 reads LGHNA; CDR2 reads YNFKEQ. The CDR3 loop spans 11 amino acids. V lost 3 bases to trimming and J lost 12 bases, with 11 bases between them. CDR3 in amino acids: CASSQGQLKYF. CDR3 sequence (DNA): TGTGCCAGCAGCCAGGGGCAACTTAAGTACTTC.

The sample holds many counts of this clonotype. This sequence joins TRBV24-1 and TRBJ2-1, with a weak D call TRBD2 (6 bases). Germline CDR1 and CDR2: KGHDR and SFDVKD. CDR3 length: 13 residues. Trimming stripped 2 bases from V and 10 bases from J, with 11 bases between. CDR3 residues: CATSDWNGGEQFF. In DNA, the CDR3 is TGTGCCACCAGTGATTGGAACGGGGGAGAGCAGTTCTTC.

CDR3 nucleotide sequence: TGCAGCGTTAGAAAAAGGGGCTTACAAGAGACCCAGTACTTC. Amino acids: CSVRKRGLQETQYF. The chain has TRBV29-1 and TRBJ2-5, with a tentative D call TRBD1 (5 bases). Germline-derived CDR1 and CDR2 are SQVTM and ANQGSEA. The V end was cut by 5 bases, the J end by 2 bases, with 15 bases between. The CDR3 consists of 14 residues.

A word on this clonotype: A much larger clone differs by one base, so this may be a read error. The chain joins TRBV10-3 to TRBJ2-5, with TRBD2 matching over 7 bases. Germline-derived CDR1 and CDR2 are ENHRY and SYGVKD. The CDR3 length is 17 residues. V lost 0 bases and J lost 2; bases outside the gene matches: 9. CDR3 sequence (DNA): TGTGCCATCAGTGAGTCGAGCGGGATCAGTCGTCAAGAGACCCAGTACTTC. It yields the protein CAISESSGISRQETQYF.

The chain has TRBV30 and TRBJ1-5, with D unclear. Trimming shortened V by 8 bases and J by 3 bases, and 14 bases separated the two germline ends. The CDR3 loop spans 13 amino acids. Germline values: CDR1 GTSNPN, CDR2 SVGIG (reference sequence). The CDR3 DNA is TGTGCCAGCGACACGACGCACAATCAGCCCCAGCATTTT. Protein sequence: CASDTTHNQPQHF.

The rearrangement joins TRBV7-8 to TRBJ1-5, with D tentatively TRBD1 (5 bases). V lost 1 base, J lost 6 bases, and 13 bases lay in between. Germline-derived CDR1 and CDR2 are SGHVS and FQNEAQ. This CDR3 region has 15 residues. The CDR3 sequence is CASSLVGDFSQPQHF. The CDR3 DNA reads TGTGCCAGCAGCTTAGTAGGGGACTTCAGTCAGCCCCAGCATTTT.

This chain links TRBV6-6 with TRBJ2-7; D uncertain. CDR3 length equals 13 residues. V gave up 7 bases and J gave up 0 bases, with 10 bases separating them. CDR1 is MNHNY, CDR2 SVGAGI, per germline (reference sequence). The CDR3 loop reads CASIGPSSYEQYF. The CDR3 nucleotides are TGTGCCAGCATTGGACCGAGCTCCTACGAGCAGTACTTC.

This clonotype was counted many times. The chain has TRBV29-1 and TRBJ2-2; D gene unclear. The germline gives CDR1 SQVTM, CDR2 ANQGSEA. Trimming left V 0 bases short and J 1 base short, with 9 bases between. The CDR3 spans 15 residues. CDR3 DNA: TGCAGCGTTGAAGATGGCGGCAGGAACACCGGGGAGCTGTTTTTT. Its protein is CSVEDGGRNTGELFF.

This clonotype was counted a single time. This chain uses TRBV5-8 with TRBJ2-7; D is uncertain. Germline CDR1 reads SGHTS; CDR2 reads YDEGEE. The V and J ends lost 1 base and 1 base respectively, with 15 bases between them. The CDR3 has 16 residues. The CDR3 nucleotides read TGTGCCAGCAGCTTGAATCCCAGATATCTTTCCTACGAGCAGTACTTC. Residues: CASSLNPRYLSYEQYF.

The table lists this clonotype with a few counts. The chain has TRBV20-1 and TRBJ2-3; 8 nucleotides line up with TRBD2. The CDR3 totals 14 residues. With 1 base clipped from V and 4 bases from J, the junction kept 4 bases outside the gene matches. CDR1 and CDR2 from the germline V gene are DFQATT and SNEGSKA (reference sequence). This chain's CDR3 is CSARVAGGSDTQYF. The CDR3 bases are TGCAGTGCTAGAGTGGCGGGAGGATCAGATACGCAGTATTTT.

This clonotype was seen repeatedly, ten times or more. The DNA of the CDR3 is TGCAGTGCTCGGACTAGCGGCAATGAGCAGTTCTTC. It encodes CSARTSGNEQFF. This rearrangement joins TRBV20-1 to TRBJ2-1; 10 nucleotides line up with TRBD2. Trimming at V came to 5 bases and at J to 6 bases, leaving 1 base not matched to a gene. Per the germline V gene, CDR1 is DFQATT and CDR2 is SNEGSKA (reference sequence). The CDR3 covers 12 residues.

This chain joins TRBV20-1 and TRBJ2-5; 12 bases fit TRBD2. The germline CDR1 and CDR2 sequences are DFQATT and SNEGSKA (reference sequence). The trim removed 5 bases at V and 5 bases at J, leaving 18 bases unmatched. The length of the CDR3 is 18 residues. CDR3 sequence reads: CSARTLSSTSGSPETQYF. CDR3 coding DNA: TGCAGTGCTCGAACCTTGAGCTCGACTAGCGGGAGTCCGGAGACCCAGTACTTC.

This clonotype has a count of ten or more. This sequence joins TRBV10-3 and TRBJ2-1, with D perhaps TRBD1 or TRBD2 (5 bases each). This CDR3 comprises 13 residues. Looked up from germline, CDR1 is ENHRY and CDR2 is SYGVKD. Trimming took 8 bases from V and 7 from J, leaving 15 bases between them. The CDR3 loop reads CAIGTQGRNEQFF. For the CDR3, the DNA is TGTGCCATCGGGACGCAGGGAAGGAATGAGCAGTTCTTC.

The chain recombines TRBV7-2 with TRBJ2-1, with 8 bases that match TRBD2. After removal of 8 bases from V and 8 bases from J, the junction contained 11 bases not matched to a gene. This CDR3 is 14 amino acids long. The germline CDR1 and CDR2 sequences are SGHTA and FQGNSA. CDR3: CASSGLGGLYEQFF. CDR3 in DNA: TGTGCCAGCTCGGGACTAGGGGGTTTATATGAGCAGTTCTTC.

The chain has TRBV20-1 and TRBJ2-7; D not certain. Looked up from germline, CDR1 is DFQATT and CDR2 is SNEGSKA (reference sequence). The CDR3 runs 11 residues. The ends were cut back, 4 bases at V and 3 bases at J, with 7 bases in the middle. The CDR3 bases are TGCAGTGCTATCCCCGTCTACGAGCAGTACTTC. Translating gives CSAIPVYEQYF.

This chain joins TRBV28 and TRBJ2-7; D gene ambiguous. Germline assignment: CDR1 MDHEN and CDR2 SYDVKM. V was trimmed by 3 bases and J by 4 bases, leaving 10 bases between them. The CDR3 has 13 amino acids. The CDR3 is CASSFTLLYEQYF. CDR3 DNA: TGTGCCAGCAGTTTTACGCTCCTATACGAGCAGTACTTC.

This clonotype has a handful of counts. As DNA, the CDR3 is TGTGCCAGCAGTGAGTCGACACCAGTTACCTACGAGCAGTACTTC. Translating gives CASSESTPVTYEQYF. The V and J genes are TRBV25-1 and TRBJ2-7, with D uncertain. This CDR3 region has 15 residues. Germline V lookup: CDR1 MGHDK, CDR2 SYGVNS. Trimming cost V 3 bases and J 2 bases, with 14 bases left between them.

This clonotype was counted many times. The chain uses TRBV12-3 or TRBV12-4 and TRBJ2-1; D perhaps matches TRBD1 (6 bases). V was shortened by 3 bases and J by 7 bases, with 13 bases between the two germline ends. The CDR3 is made up of 14 amino acids. CDR3 nucleotide sequence: TGTGCCAGCAGTTTGGAGCGCAGGGGAAATGAGCAGTTCTTC. Amino acids: CASSLERRGNEQFF.

The table lists this clonotype with a few counts. The rearrangement links TRBV20-1 to TRBJ1-2; D is possibly TRBD1 (6 bases). Germline assignment: CDR1 DFQATT and CDR2 SNEGSKA (reference sequence). This CDR3 comprises 12 residues. With 1 base removed from V and 5 bases from J, the gap between germline ends came to 8 bases. CDR3 bases: TGCAGTGCTAGAGGACAGGCTTATGGCTACACCTTC. It translates to CSARGQAYGYTF.

This clonotype was recorded a few times. Here the CDR3 reads CSARDLVARSSYNEQFF. The CDR3 bases are TGCAGTGCTAGAGATTTGGTGGCCAGATCCTCCTACAATGAGCAGTTCTTC. J is TRBJ2-1 and V is TRBV20-1; D gene uncertain. The CDR3 runs 17 residues. Germline V gene lookup returns CDR1 DFQATT and CDR2 SNEGSKA (reference sequence). Trimming stripped 0 bases from V and 0 bases from J, with 15 bases between.

The chain employs TRBV4-1 and TRBJ1-2, with D uncertain. From germline, CDR1 is MGHRA and CDR2 YSYEKL. The CDR3 covers 14 residues. V was clipped by 0 bases and J by 5 bases, with 10 bases between them. The CDR3 DNA sequence: TGCGCCAGCAGCCAAGATATGGGAAGATATGGCTACACCTTC. Translated, it gives CASSQDMGRYGYTF.